This T cell receptor beta chain was recovered during a study of cytomegalovirus exposure and HLA in healthy donors. This CDR3 contains 16 residues. J was trimmed by 2 bases and V by 5 bases; bases with no gene match: 7. Germline assignment: CDR1 LGHNT and CDR2 FRNRAP. 13 Jbeta primers and 60 Vbeta primers were used for the PCR. Repertoires were generated with immunoSEQ multiplex PCR, while TCRdb's copy carries only in-frame clones and drops some. Altogether about 210,000 clones are present, 70% to 90% being singletons, with the ten largest covering more than 0.25%. Input material: PBMCs. This clonotype was sampled from a woman aged 25-40 years in good health and CMV-seronegative. This sequence joins TRBV12-5 and TRBJ2-7; TRBD2 aligns across 12 bases. The CDR3 DNA reads as TGTGCTAGTGGTCGGTCGACTAGCGGGAGACCCTACGAGCAGTACTTC. Amino acids: CASGRSTSGRPYEQYF.